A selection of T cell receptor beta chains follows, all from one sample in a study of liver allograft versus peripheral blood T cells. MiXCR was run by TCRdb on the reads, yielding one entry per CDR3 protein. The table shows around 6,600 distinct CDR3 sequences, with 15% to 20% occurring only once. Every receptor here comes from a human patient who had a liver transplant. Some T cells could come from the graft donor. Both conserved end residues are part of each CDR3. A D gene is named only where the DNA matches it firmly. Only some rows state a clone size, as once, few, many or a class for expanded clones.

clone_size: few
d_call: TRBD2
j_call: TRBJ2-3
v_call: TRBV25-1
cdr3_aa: CASSERLAGVGADTQYF
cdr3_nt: TGTGCCAGCAGTGAACGACTAGCGGGGGTGGGGGCAGATACGCAGTATTTT

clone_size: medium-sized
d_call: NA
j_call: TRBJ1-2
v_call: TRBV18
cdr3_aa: CASSPNTGYGYTF
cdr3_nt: TGTGCCAGCTCACCGAACACGGGCTATGGCTACACCTTC

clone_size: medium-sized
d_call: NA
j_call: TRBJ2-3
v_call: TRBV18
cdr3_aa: CASSPDTDTQYF
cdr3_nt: TGTGCCAGCTCACCGGACACAGATACGCAGTATTTT

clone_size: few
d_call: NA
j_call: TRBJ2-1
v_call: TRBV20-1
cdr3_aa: CSARGPTGTNEQFF
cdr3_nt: TGCAGTGCTAGAGGACCAACGGGCACAAATGAGCAGTTCTTC

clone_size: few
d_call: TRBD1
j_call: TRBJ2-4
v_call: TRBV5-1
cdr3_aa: CASSLQGSLSKNIQYF
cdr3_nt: TGTGCCAGCAGTTTACAGGGGTCCTTAAGCAAAAACATTCAGTACTTC

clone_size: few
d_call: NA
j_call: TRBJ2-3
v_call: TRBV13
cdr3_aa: CASSSTDTQYF
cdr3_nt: TGTGCCAGCAGTTCCACAGATACGCAGTATTTT

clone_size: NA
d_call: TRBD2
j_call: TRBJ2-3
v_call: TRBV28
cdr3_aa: CAISPLAGQRAHTQYF
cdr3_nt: TGTGCCATCAGTCCCCTAGCGGGCCAACGTGCCCATACGCAGTATTTT

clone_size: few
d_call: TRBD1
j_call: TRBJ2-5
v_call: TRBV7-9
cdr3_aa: CASSPRGPETQYF
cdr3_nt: TGTGCCAGCAGCCCCAGGGGGCCAGAGACCCAGTACTTC

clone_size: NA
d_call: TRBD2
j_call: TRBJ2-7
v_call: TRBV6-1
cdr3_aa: CASSDIAGYSYEQYF
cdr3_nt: TGTGCCAGCAGTGACATAGCGGGCTACTCCTACGAGCAGTACTTC

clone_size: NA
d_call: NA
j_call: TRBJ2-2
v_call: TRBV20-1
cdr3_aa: CSARETGGTGELFF
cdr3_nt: TGCAGTGCTAGGGAAACCGGGGGCACCGGGGAGCTGTTTTTT

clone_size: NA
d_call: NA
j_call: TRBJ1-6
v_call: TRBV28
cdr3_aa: CASSQGGSSSPLHF
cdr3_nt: TGTGCCAGCAGCCAAGGGGGTAGTAGCTCACCCCTCCACTTT

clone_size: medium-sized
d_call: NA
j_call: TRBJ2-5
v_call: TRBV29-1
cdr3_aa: CSANPIRDQETQYF
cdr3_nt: TGCAGCGCAAACCCCATTCGGGACCAAGAGACCCAGTACTTC

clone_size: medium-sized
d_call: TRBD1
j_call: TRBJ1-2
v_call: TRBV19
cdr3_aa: CASSLYDRAGGGYTF
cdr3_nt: TGTGCCAGTAGTCTCTACGACAGGGCAGGAGGGGGCTACACCTTC

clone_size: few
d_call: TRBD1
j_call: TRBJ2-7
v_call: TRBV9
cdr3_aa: CASSLGQSYEQYF
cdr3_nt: TGTGCCAGCAGCTTGGGACAGTCCTACGAGCAGTACTTC

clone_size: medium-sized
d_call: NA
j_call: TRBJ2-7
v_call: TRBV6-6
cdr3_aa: CASSYPPTGSYEQYF
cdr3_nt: TGTGCCAGCAGTTACCCCCCAACGGGCTCCTACGAGCAGTACTTC

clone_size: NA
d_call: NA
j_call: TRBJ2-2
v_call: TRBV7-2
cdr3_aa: CASSLSGYLTGELFF
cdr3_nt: TGTGCCAGCAGCTTGTCAGGGTACCTCACCGGGGAGCTGTTTTTT

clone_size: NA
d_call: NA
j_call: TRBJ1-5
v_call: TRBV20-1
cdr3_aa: CSARGPGGNLVSNQPQHF
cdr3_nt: TGCAGTGCTAGAGGTCCGGGGGGAAATCTCGTCAGCAATCAGCCCCAGCATTTT

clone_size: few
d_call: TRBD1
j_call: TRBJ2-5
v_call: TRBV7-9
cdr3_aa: CASSSMGTGVEETQYF
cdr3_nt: TGTGCCAGCAGCAGCATGGGGACAGGGGTCGAGGAGACCCAGTACTTC

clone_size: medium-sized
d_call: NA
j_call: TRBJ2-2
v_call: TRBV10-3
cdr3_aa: CAISEQGKLFF
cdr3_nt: TGTGCCATCAGTGAACAGGGAAAGCTGTTTTTT

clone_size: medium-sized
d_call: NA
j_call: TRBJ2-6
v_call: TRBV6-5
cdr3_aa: CASSPGGSGANVLTF
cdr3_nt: TGTGCCAGCAGTCCGGGCGGCTCTGGGGCCAACGTCCTGACTTTC

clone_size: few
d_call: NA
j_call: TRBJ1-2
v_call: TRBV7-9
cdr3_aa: CASSLRGTSQGYTF
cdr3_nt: TGTGCCAGCAGCTTAAGAGGGACCTCCCAGGGCTACACCTTC

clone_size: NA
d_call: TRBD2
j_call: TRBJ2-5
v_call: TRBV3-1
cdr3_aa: CASSLQSLAGGTSPRETQYF
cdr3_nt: TGTGCCAGCAGTCTACAATCCTTAGCGGGGGGGACCTCCCCCCGAGAGACCCAGTACTTC

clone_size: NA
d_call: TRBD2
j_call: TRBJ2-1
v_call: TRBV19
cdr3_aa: CASSILSGGAYNEQFF
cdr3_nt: TGTGCCAGTAGTATTTTGAGCGGGGGGGCCTACAATGAGCAGTTCTTC

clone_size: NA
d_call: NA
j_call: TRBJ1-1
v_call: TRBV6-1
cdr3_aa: CASSVGTLKITEAFF
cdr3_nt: TGTGCCAGCAGTGTCGGGACCCTAAAGATCACTGAAGCTTTCTTT

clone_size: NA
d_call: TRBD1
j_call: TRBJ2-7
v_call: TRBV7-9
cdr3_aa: CASARTGVEQYF
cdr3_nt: TGTGCCAGCGCTAGGACAGGGGTCGAGCAGTACTTC

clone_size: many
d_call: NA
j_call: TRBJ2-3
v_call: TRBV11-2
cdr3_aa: CASSFGSGVHSDTQYF
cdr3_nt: TGTGCCAGCAGCTTTGGCTCCGGGGTACACTCGGATACGCAGTATTTT

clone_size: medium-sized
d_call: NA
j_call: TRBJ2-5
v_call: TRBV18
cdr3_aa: CASSPRGAKETQYF
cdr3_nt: TGTGCCAGCTCACCACGGGGGGCCAAAGAGACCCAGTACTTC

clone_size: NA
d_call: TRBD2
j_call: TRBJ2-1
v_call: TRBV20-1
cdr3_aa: CSARVGLAYNEQFF
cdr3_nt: TGCAGTGCTAGAGTGGGACTAGCGTACAATGAGCAGTTCTTC